This T cell receptor beta chain stems from a study of blood T cell repertoires in COVID-19. Study overall: From the United States, Italy and Spain came samples of acute and convalescent COVID-19. The analysed material was cDNA or gDNA that came from T cells, B-cell-depleted T cells, or PBMCs.

TCRdb keeps only in-frame clones here, not all; method: immunoSEQ multiplex PCR. The sample lists 200,000 to 250,000 clones, 75% to 90% occurring once. The V and J ends lost 6 bases and 2 bases respectively, with 8 bases between them. The CDR3 loop spans 13 amino acids. The V gene's germline CDR1 is ENHRY and CDR2 SYGVKD. This receptor was taken from a woman aged 30 to 39 who had recovered from COVID-19. The specimen was peripheral blood. This chain links TRBV10-3 with TRBJ1-3, with a possible D match to TRBD1 (5 bases). This CDR3 reads CAIRAGTGNTIYF. DNA of the CDR3: TGTGCCATCAGGGCAGGGACTGGAAACACCATATATTTT.